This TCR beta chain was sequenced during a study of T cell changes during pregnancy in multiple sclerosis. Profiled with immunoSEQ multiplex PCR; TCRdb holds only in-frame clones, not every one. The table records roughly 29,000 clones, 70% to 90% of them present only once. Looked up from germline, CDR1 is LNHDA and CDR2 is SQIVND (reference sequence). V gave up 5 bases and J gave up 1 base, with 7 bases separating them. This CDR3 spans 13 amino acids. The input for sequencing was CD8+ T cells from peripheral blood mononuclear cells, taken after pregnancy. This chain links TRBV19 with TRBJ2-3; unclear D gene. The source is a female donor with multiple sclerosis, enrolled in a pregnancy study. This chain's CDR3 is CASSLSGTDTQYF. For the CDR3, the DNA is TGTGCCAGTAGTCTTTCCGGCACAGATACGCAGTATTTT.